This T cell receptor (beta chain) was captured by sequencing in a study of Tregs in tolerant kidney transplant recipients. Some clones are missing from TCRdb's copy, which holds only in-frame ones; the method was immunoSEQ multiplex PCR. The data show hundreds of thousands of clones, with 65% to 85% seen just once and 0.5% to 0.65% held by the top ten. The trim removed 5 bases at V and 4 bases at J, leaving 5 bases unmatched. CDR3 length equals 15 residues. Per germline, CDR1 MNHEY and CDR2 SVGAGI. Unstimulated Tregs (CD4+CD25+CD127-) and CD4+CD25- non-Tregs were sorted from PBMCs. This clonotype was sampled from a human donor in good health. Sample: CD4+ T cells from blood. This chain uses TRBV6-5 with TRBJ2-7, with 13 bases that match TRBD2. The DNA of the CDR3 is TGTGCCAGCAGTGGAGGACTAGCGGGGGTATACGAGCAGTACTTC. Its protein product is CASSGGLAGVYEQYF.